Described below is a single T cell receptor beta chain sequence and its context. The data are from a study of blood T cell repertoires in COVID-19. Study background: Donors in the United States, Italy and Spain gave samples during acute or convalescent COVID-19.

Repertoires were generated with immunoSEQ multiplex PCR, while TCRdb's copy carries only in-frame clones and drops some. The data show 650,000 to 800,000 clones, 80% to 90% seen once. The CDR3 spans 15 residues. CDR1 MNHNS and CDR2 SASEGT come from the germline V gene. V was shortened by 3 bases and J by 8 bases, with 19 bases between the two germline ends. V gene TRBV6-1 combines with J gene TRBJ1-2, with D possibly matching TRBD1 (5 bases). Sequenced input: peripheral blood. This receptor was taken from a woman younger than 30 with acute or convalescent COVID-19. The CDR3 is CASSEVAGLALGYTF. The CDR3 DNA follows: TGTGCCAGCAGTGAGGTTGCAGGGCTGGCGCTCGGCTACACCTTC.